A selection of T cell receptor beta chains follows, all from one sample in a study of T-cell reconstitution after alpha-beta-depleted transplantation in children. Using its own MiXCR run on the PCR reads, TCRdb lists one record per CDR3 protein. The table has a few hundred thousand distinct CDR3 sequences, approximately 13% seen once. The source material was PBMCs from the stem cell graft donor, sampled from the stem cell graft. Receptor source: a human donor who donated a stem cell graft to a child with combined immunodeficiency. The CDR3 runs from the conserved cysteine through the conserved F or W. A D gene is named only where the DNA matches it firmly. Rows may omit the clone size; those that give it use once, few, many or a size class.

j_gene,d_gene,abundance,v_gene,CDR3aa,CDR3nt
TRBJ2-5,TRBD1,NA,TRBV24-1,CATSAQGGQLDTQYF,TGTGCCACCAGTGCACAAGGGGGACAGTTGGACACCCAGTACTTC
TRBJ2-6,TRBD2,NA,TRBV6-4,CAARDSRLRGGSGANVLTF,TGTGCCGCACGGGACAGTAGACTGCGGGGGGGCTCTGGGGCCAACGTCCTGACTTTC
TRBJ1-1,TRBD1,few,TRBV11-2,CASSSQAVGDSEAFF,TGTGCCAGCAGCTCCCAAGCTGTCGGGGACAGCGAAGCTTTCTTT
TRBJ1-1,TRBD1,many,TRBV12-3/TRBV12-4,CASSLQTGDTEAFF,TGTGCCAGCAGTCTACAGACAGGGGACACTGAAGCTTTCTTT
TRBJ2-7,NA,few,TRBV4-3,CASSQDRTDYEQYF,TGCGCCAGCAGCCAAGACCGGACAGATTACGAGCAGTACTTC
TRBJ2-7,TRBD1,many,TRBV24-1,CATSDPRTGRAYEQYF,TGTGCCACCAGTGACCCTCGGACAGGGAGAGCCTACGAGCAGTACTTC
TRBJ1-5,NA,NA,TRBV6-1,CASSDWTPSNQPQHF,TGTGCCAGCAGTGATTGGACACCTAGCAATCAGCCCCAGCATTTT
TRBJ2-5,TRBD1,many,TRBV25-1,CASSESGTGKETQYF,TGTGCCAGCAGTGAATCGGGGACAGGGAAAGAGACCCAGTACTTC
TRBJ2-2,TRBD1,many,TRBV4-3,CASSLGTGLTGELFF,TGCGCCAGCAGCCTGGGGACAGGGTTGACCGGGGAGCTGTTTTTT
TRBJ1-4,NA,NA,TRBV24-1,CATSGPTTNEKLFF,TGTGCCACCAGTGGACCAACAACTAATGAAAAACTGTTTTTT
TRBJ2-1,TRBD2,NA,TRBV24-1,CATSIWTSGIKYEQFF,TGTGCCACCAGTATCTGGACTAGCGGGATTAAGTATGAGCAGTTCTTC
TRBJ2-7,TRBD1,many,TRBV12-3/TRBV12-4,CASRGTGTSYEQYF,TGTGCCAGCAGGGGGACAGGAACCTCCTACGAGCAGTACTTC
TRBJ1-2,TRBD1,many,TRBV27,CASRDRGEGYTF,TGTGCCAGCAGAGACAGGGGCGAAGGCTACACCTTC
TRBJ1-1,NA,few,TRBV5-6,CASSPLGAPEAFF,TGTGCCAGCAGCCCCCTGGGAGCCCCTGAAGCTTTCTTT
TRBJ1-3,TRBD1,NA,TRBV4-3,CASSQDHRGPGNTIYF,TGCGCCAGCAGCCAAGACCACAGGGGGCCTGGAAACACCATATATTTT
TRBJ2-1,TRBD2,few,TRBV11-2,CASSPGGLAGQFF,TGTGCCAGCAGCCCTGGGGGACTAGCTGGGCAGTTCTTC
TRBJ1-1,TRBD1,few,TRBV5-1,CASSLAKGTGGSNTEAFF,TGCGCCAGCAGCTTGGCCAAGGGGACAGGGGGGTCGAACACTGAAGCTTTCTTT
TRBJ2-7,TRBD1,NA,TRBV20-1,CSAQTPGQNPYEQYF,TGCAGTGCTCAAACCCCGGGACAGAACCCCTACGAGCAGTACTTC
TRBJ2-7,NA,few,TRBV29-1,CSVELVGEQYF,TGCAGCGTTGAACTCGTTGGAGAGCAGTACTTC
TRBJ2-5,TRBD2,many,TRBV15,CATSSSGGNQETQYF,TGTGCCACCAGCAGTAGCGGGGGGAACCAAGAGACCCAGTACTTC
TRBJ2-5,TRBD2,few,TRBV9,CASSGGRDTKETQYF,TGTGCCAGCAGCGGAGGGAGGGATACTAAAGAGACCCAGTACTTC
TRBJ2-7,TRBD1,many,TRBV4-3,CASSLLDRGPYEQYF,TGCGCCAGCTCTTTGTTGGACAGGGGGCCGTACGAGCAGTACTTC
TRBJ2-3,TRBD2,NA,TRBV24-1,CATSDSGLAATDTQYF,TGTGCCACCAGTGATTCCGGACTAGCGGCCACAGATACGCAGTATTTT
TRBJ1-1,TRBD1,many,TRBV12-3/TRBV12-4,CASTKTGEGAFF,TGTGCCAGCACCAAAACAGGGGAAGGGGCTTTCTTT
TRBJ2-7,TRBD2,NA,TRBV6-5,CASSWTSGRYFYEQYF,TGTGCCAGCAGTTGGACTAGCGGGAGATATTTTTACGAGCAGTACTTC
TRBJ2-1,NA,few,TRBV9,CASEGLPGHEQFF,TGTGCCAGCGAGGGACTCCCCGGCCATGAGCAGTTCTTC
TRBJ2-5,TRBD1,many,TRBV11-2,CASTTTGNQETQYF,TGTGCCAGCACCACGACAGGGAACCAAGAGACCCAGTACTTC
TRBJ1-2,NA,NA,TRBV29-1,CSVGGGAPRPPLYGYTF,TGCAGCGTTGGGGGGGGGGCGCCGAGGCCCCCTCTCTATGGCTACACCTTC
TRBJ2-7,NA,NA,TRBV5-1,CASSLEAHSYEQYF,TGCGCCAGCAGCTTGGAGGCCCATTCCTACGAGCAGTACTTC
TRBJ2-5,NA,medium-sized,TRBV3-1,CASSQVDGETQYF,TGTGCCAGCAGCCAAGTGGACGGGGAGACCCAGTACTTC
TRBJ1-2,NA,many,TRBV5-4,CASSLYNYGYTF,TGTGCCAGCAGCCTGTATAACTATGGCTACACCTTC
TRBJ2-2,NA,NA,TRBV7-3,CASSLTDTAGELFF,TGTGCCAGCAGCTTAACCGATACGGCGGGGGAGCTGTTTTTT
TRBJ2-7,NA,few,TRBV3-1,CASSQVKGTGRSYEQYF,TGTGCCAGCAGCCAAGTTAAGGGGACGGGAAGATCCTACGAGCAGTACTTC
TRBJ2-1,TRBD2,NA,TRBV10-3,CAISESTSGIYNEQFF,TGTGCCATCAGTGAGTCGACTAGCGGGATCTACAATGAGCAGTTCTTC
TRBJ2-3,NA,few,TRBV29-1,CSAVLKVQSTDTQYF,TGCAGCGCCGTTTTGAAGGTGCAAAGCACAGATACGCAGTATTTT
TRBJ2-3,TRBD2,NA,TRBV12-3/TRBV12-4,CASSLNGRNTQYF,TGTGCCAGCAGTTTAAACGGGAGGAATACGCAGTATTTT
TRBJ2-7,TRBD2,NA,TRBV20-1,CSATLPTSARYEQYF,TGCAGTGCTACATTACCGACTAGCGCCAGGTACGAGCAGTACTTC
TRBJ1-1,NA,few,TRBV27,CASSFVGGNTEAFF,TGTGCCAGCAGTTTTGTGGGGGGGAACACTGAAGCTTTCTTT
TRBJ2-3,NA,many,TRBV12-3/TRBV12-4,CASSFIGDTQYF,TGTGCCAGCAGTTTTATCGGGGATACGCAGTATTTT
TRBJ1-5,NA,few,TRBV15,CATSSDLGLNQPQHF,TGTGCCACCAGCAGTGATCTGGGATTGAATCAGCCCCAGCATTTT
TRBJ2-3,TRBD2,many,TRBV12-3/TRBV12-4,CASSTRLAGGTDTQYF,TGTGCCAGCAGCACCCGACTAGCGGGGGGCACAGATACGCAGTATTTT
TRBJ2-7,NA,once,TRBV27,CASPLPYEQYF,TGTGCCAGCCCCTTGCCTTACGAGCAGTACTTC
TRBJ2-3,NA,few,TRBV15,CATSNRGADTQYF,TGTGCCACCAGCAACCGAGGCGCAGATACGCAGTATTTT
TRBJ1-2,NA,many,TRBV29-1,CSVELADYGYTF,TGCAGCGTTGAACTGGCCGACTATGGCTACACCTTC
TRBJ2-5,TRBD2,NA,TRBV28,CASSLLVLAGDRPAETQYF,TGTGCCAGCAGTCTCCTTGTACTAGCGGGCGACCGACCCGCAGAGACCCAGTACTTC
TRBJ2-1,TRBD2,few,TRBV19,CASSIRVGLAGNNEQFF,TGTGCCAGTAGTATCCGGGTGGGACTAGCGGGGAACAATGAGCAGTTCTTC
TRBJ1-1,NA,many,TRBV15,CATSTRGNTEAFF,TGTGCCACCAGCACGAGAGGGAACACTGAAGCTTTCTTT
TRBJ2-5,NA,NA,TRBV7-9,CASSGVWGMETQYF,TGTGCCAGCAGCGGGGTGTGGGGGATGGAGACCCAGTACTTC
TRBJ2-1,TRBD2,once,TRBV7-9,CASSLQLADNEQFF,TGTGCCAGCAGCTTACAACTAGCGGACAATGAGCAGTTCTTC
TRBJ1-1,NA,NA,TRBV20-1,CSAVGGMNTEAFF,TGCAGTGCTGTCGGCGGCATGAACACTGAAGCTTTCTTT
TRBJ2-1,NA,NA,TRBV6-2/TRBV6-3,CASSYERTGDEQFF,TGTGCCAGCAGTTACGAGCGTACCGGTGATGAGCAGTTCTTC
TRBJ1-6,TRBD1,many,TRBV28,CASGTDSYNSPLHF,TGTGCCAGCGGGACAGACTCCTATAATTCACCCCTCCACTTT
TRBJ1-1,TRBD1,NA,TRBV20-1,CSVPPPGTEGTEAFF,TGCAGTGTACCGCCACCCGGGACAGAGGGCACTGAAGCTTTCTTT
TRBJ2-5,TRBD2,many,TRBV6-5,CASSYGGGQETQYF,TGTGCCAGCAGTTACGGCGGGGGGCAAGAGACCCAGTACTTC
TRBJ1-1,NA,NA,TRBV20-1,CSAVRDTGPEAFF,TGCAGTGCTGTCCGGGACACCGGACCTGAAGCTTTCTTT